The source of this T cell receptor beta chain is a study of cytomegalovirus exposure and HLA in healthy donors. About the research overall: From HLA-typed donors, an early data release held approximately 85 million unique TCRs.

There are 15 residues in the CDR3. Per the germline V gene, CDR1 is MRHNA and CDR2 is SNTAGT. The trim removed 3 bases at V and 7 bases at J, leaving 9 bases unmatched. Vbeta (60) and Jbeta (13) primers were used in the PCR. TCRdb's copy holds only in-frame clones and misses some; the assay was immunoSEQ multiplex PCR. This table has about 140,000 clones, roughly 76% appearing once. Notes on the study in general: Among immune exposure information, only CMV serostatus was available. The authors listed 164 TCR beta chains as cytomegalovirus-associated. In a later analysis, a missense DCLRE1C variant was linked to TCR beta V- and J-gene trimming.

This clone was counted once. The antigen is not known. This chain uses TRBV6-4 with TRBJ2-1; TRBD2 aligns across 7 bases. This clonotype originated in a young man in good health and CMV-seronegative. The sequencing input was PBMCs. The DNA of the CDR3 is TGTGCCAGCAGTGAGTACGGGGGGATTAGGAATGAGCAGTTCTTC. It specifies CASSEYGGIRNEQFF.